The rows below give T cell receptor beta chains drawn from one sample of a study of shared clonotypes between healthy human individuals. Generated by immunoSEQ multiplex PCR, the TCRdb table keeps only in-frame clones and is missing some. This table holds roughly 650,000 clones, about 95% found once. The sample comprised naive CD8+ T cells sorted from blood. These receptor sequences come from a woman aged 25 to 39 in good health. CDR3s include the opening cysteine and the closing phenylalanine or tryptophan. Each record gives: CDR3 protein, CDR3 DNA, J gene, V gene, D gene, clone size. The D gene is left open where the match is weak. Where a row states a size, it is once, few, many or the class of an expanded clone; other rows omit it.

CDR3 protein: CASSLALGGAVGLTQYF
CDR3 DNA: TGTGCCAGCAGCTTAGCGCTTGGGGGGGCGGTCGGTTTGACCCAGTACTTC
J gene: TRBJ2-5
V gene: TRBV7-6
D gene: .
clone size: .

CDR3 protein: CASSSRDFSYEQYF
CDR3 DNA: TGTGCCAGCAGCTCCCGGGACTTCTCCTACGAGCAGTACTTC
J gene: TRBJ2-7
V gene: TRBV13
D gene: .
clone size: .

CDR3 protein: CASRSRGFALNTEAFF
CDR3 DNA: TGTGCCAGCAGGTCCAGGGGGTTCGCGTTGAACACTGAAGCTTTCTTT
J gene: TRBJ1-1
V gene: TRBV28
D gene: TRBD1
clone size: .

CDR3 protein: CASSEARRRETQYF
CDR3 DNA: TGTGCCAGCAGTGAAGCGCGAAGGAGGGAGACCCAGTACTTC
J gene: TRBJ2-5
V gene: TRBV6-1
D gene: .
clone size: .

CDR3 protein: CASSFNTLGTEAFF
CDR3 DNA: TGTGCCAGCAGTTTCAACACCTTGGGCACTGAAGCTTTCTTT
J gene: TRBJ1-1
V gene: TRBV28
D gene: .
clone size: few

CDR3 protein: CASSPRQGGTGELFF
CDR3 DNA: TGTGCCAGCAGTCCTCGGCAGGGGGGCACCGGGGAGCTGTTTTTT
J gene: TRBJ2-2
V gene: TRBV2
D gene: .
clone size: .

CDR3 protein: CATQKSYNEQFF
CDR3 DNA: TGTGCCACCCAGAAGTCCTACAATGAGCAGTTCTTC
J gene: TRBJ2-1
V gene: TRBV19
D gene: .
clone size: .

CDR3 protein: CASSYGEGPQHF
CDR3 DNA: TGTGCCAGCAGTTACGGTGAGGGTCCCCAGCATTTT
J gene: TRBJ1-5
V gene: TRBV6-5
D gene: .
clone size: .

CDR3 protein: CASTHLKSGKGVIF
CDR3 DNA: TGTGCCAGCACCCACCTAAAGAGCGGGAAGGGGGTGATCTTC
J gene: TRBJ2-1
V gene: TRBV27
D gene: .
clone size: .

CDR3 protein: CASSLILAGGPPEQYF
CDR3 DNA: TGTGCCAGCAGCTTAATACTAGCGGGAGGCCCCCCCGAGCAGTACTTC
J gene: TRBJ2-7
V gene: TRBV7-2
D gene: TRBD2
clone size: .

CDR3 protein: CASRARGGYQETQYF
CDR3 DNA: TGCGCCAGCCGCGCGCGGGGCGGGTACCAAGAGACCCAGTACTTC
J gene: TRBJ2-5
V gene: TRBV5-1
D gene: .
clone size: .

CDR3 protein: CASSGGATNTEAFF
CDR3 DNA: TGTGCCAGCAGTGGCGGGGCCACGAACACTGAAGCTTTCTTT
J gene: TRBJ1-1
V gene: TRBV2
D gene: .
clone size: once

CDR3 protein: CASSLGLVEAFF
CDR3 DNA: TGTGCCAGCAGTTTAGGACTTGTTGAAGCTTTCTTT
J gene: TRBJ1-1
V gene: TRBV28
D gene: .
clone size: .

CDR3 protein: CASRDPQTYNEQFF
CDR3 DNA: TGTGCCAGCAGGGATCCTCAGACCTACAATGAGCAGTTCTTC
J gene: TRBJ2-1
V gene: TRBV2
D gene: .
clone size: once

CDR3 protein: CASSGDRGTTFF
CDR3 DNA: TGTGCCAGCAGTGGGGACCGGGGGACAACTTTCTTT
J gene: TRBJ1-1
V gene: TRBV25-1
D gene: .
clone size: .

CDR3 protein: CASSFQSNFQYEQFF
CDR3 DNA: TGCGCCAGCAGCTTTCAGAGTAATTTCCAATATGAGCAGTTCTTC
J gene: TRBJ2-1
V gene: TRBV5-1
D gene: .
clone size: .

CDR3 protein: CASRYYDRGGEKLFF
CDR3 DNA: TGTGCCAGTAGATACTACGACAGGGGAGGCGAAAAACTGTTTTTT
J gene: TRBJ1-4
V gene: TRBV19
D gene: TRBD1
clone size: .

CDR3 protein: CASGGTEAFF
CDR3 DNA: TGTGCCAGTGGAGGCACTGAAGCTTTCTTT
J gene: TRBJ1-1
V gene: TRBV19
D gene: .
clone size: .

CDR3 protein: CASRQGGQPQHF
CDR3 DNA: TGTGCCAGCAGACAGGGCGGTCAGCCCCAGCATTTT
J gene: TRBJ1-5
V gene: TRBV27
D gene: .
clone size: .

CDR3 protein: CASSLLAGVPHNEQFF
CDR3 DNA: TGTGCCAGCAGTCTTCTAGCGGGAGTACCCCACAATGAGCAGTTCTTC
J gene: TRBJ2-1
V gene: TRBV28
D gene: TRBD2
clone size: .

CDR3 protein: CASTPRWSAGYEQYF
CDR3 DNA: TGTGCCAGCACCCCCAGGTGGTCGGCCGGGTACGAGCAGTACTTC
J gene: TRBJ2-7
V gene: TRBV27
D gene: .
clone size: .

CDR3 protein: CARLGLKVGEQYF
CDR3 DNA: TGTGCCAGACTCGGACTGAAGGTAGGGGAGCAGTACTTC
J gene: TRBJ2-7
V gene: TRBV28
D gene: .
clone size: .

CDR3 protein: CASSWTGGVNYEQYF
CDR3 DNA: TGTGCCAGCAGCTGGACCGGGGGGGTTAACTACGAGCAGTACTTC
J gene: TRBJ2-7
V gene: TRBV5-4
D gene: TRBD2
clone size: .

CDR3 protein: CASSTGTGYEQYF
CDR3 DNA: TGTGCCAGCAGCACCGGGACTGGCTACGAGCAGTACTTC
J gene: TRBJ2-7
V gene: TRBV5-4
D gene: .
clone size: .

CDR3 protein: CASSWDSGISGELFF
CDR3 DNA: TGTGCCAGCAGTTGGGATAGCGGGATCAGCGGGGAGCTGTTTTTT
J gene: TRBJ2-2
V gene: TRBV27
D gene: TRBD2
clone size: .

CDR3 protein: CASRVTGTGAWSYTF
CDR3 DNA: TGTGCCAGCAGAGTAACCGGGACAGGCGCGTGGAGCTACACCTTC
J gene: TRBJ1-2
V gene: TRBV11-3
D gene: TRBD1
clone size: .

CDR3 protein: CASTYVASGRSSYEQYF
CDR3 DNA: TGTGCCAGCACTTATGTTGCTAGCGGGAGGAGCTCCTACGAGCAGTACTTC
J gene: TRBJ2-7
V gene: TRBV28
D gene: TRBD2
clone size: .

CDR3 protein: CAWDGGHHTEAFF
CDR3 DNA: TGTGCCTGGGACGGCGGTCATCACACTGAAGCTTTCTTT
J gene: TRBJ1-1
V gene: TRBV30
D gene: .
clone size: .

CDR3 protein: CSGYTSSYEQYF
CDR3 DNA: TGCAGCGGCTATACTAGCTCCTACGAGCAGTACTTC
J gene: TRBJ2-7
V gene: TRBV29-1
D gene: .
clone size: .

CDR3 protein: CASRTEVGDTGELFF
CDR3 DNA: TGCGCCAGCAGGACAGAAGTCGGGGACACCGGGGAGCTGTTTTTT
J gene: TRBJ2-2
V gene: TRBV4-1
D gene: .
clone size: .

CDR3 protein: CSVEFEGYEQYF
CDR3 DNA: TGCAGCGTTGAATTCGAAGGCTACGAGCAGTACTTC
J gene: TRBJ2-7
V gene: TRBV29-1
D gene: .
clone size: .

CDR3 protein: CASSLRTGSNEQFF
CDR3 DNA: TGTGCCAGCAGTTTGCGGACAGGGAGCAATGAGCAGTTCTTC
J gene: TRBJ2-1
V gene: TRBV27
D gene: TRBD1
clone size: once

CDR3 protein: CASSLGTDTQYF
CDR3 DNA: TGTGCCAGCAGCTTAGGCACAGATACGCAGTATTTT
J gene: TRBJ2-3
V gene: TRBV11-3
D gene: .
clone size: .

CDR3 protein: CASSPPGRNQPQHF
CDR3 DNA: TGCGCCAGCAGTCCCCCTGGTAGGAATCAGCCCCAGCATTTT
J gene: TRBJ1-5
V gene: TRBV10-1
D gene: .
clone size: .

CDR3 protein: CASSLPGTDPSYEQYF
CDR3 DNA: TGTGCCAGCAGTTTGCCCGGGACGGATCCCTCCTACGAGCAGTACTTC
J gene: TRBJ2-7
V gene: TRBV28
D gene: .
clone size: .

CDR3 protein: CASSPGYGYTF
CDR3 DNA: TGTGCCAGTAGCCCAGGCTATGGCTACACCTTC
J gene: TRBJ1-2
V gene: TRBV19
D gene: .
clone size: once

CDR3 protein: CASSLTGSTNEKLFF
CDR3 DNA: TGCGCCAGCAGCCTCACAGGATCAACTAATGAAAAACTGTTTTTT
J gene: TRBJ1-4
V gene: TRBV5-1
D gene: .
clone size: .

CDR3 protein: CASREGLVSGSGNTIYF
CDR3 DNA: TGTGCCAGCAGGGAAGGACTGGTTTCAGGGTCTGGAAACACCATATATTTT
J gene: TRBJ1-3
V gene: TRBV28
D gene: .
clone size: .

CDR3 protein: CASSISGSAYEQYF
CDR3 DNA: TGTGCCAGTAGTATTAGCGGGAGTGCCTACGAGCAGTACTTC
J gene: TRBJ2-7
V gene: TRBV19
D gene: TRBD2
clone size: .

CDR3 protein: CASSPPLAKNIQYF
CDR3 DNA: TGCGCCAGCAGCCCCCCTTTAGCCAAAAACATTCAGTACTTC
J gene: TRBJ2-4
V gene: TRBV4-1
D gene: .
clone size: .